One sample yielded the 2 T cell receptor beta chains listed below, sequenced in a study of blood T cell repertoires in COVID-19. Assay: immunoSEQ multiplex PCR; the TCRdb copy retains only in-frame clones and omits some. The repertoire holds tens of thousands of clones, with about 88% as singletons. Specimen: peripheral blood. All receptors derive from a man in his 60s with acute or convalescent COVID-19.

The chain recombines TRBV5-1 with TRBJ2-4; 7 bases are a match to TRBD1. The germline CDR1 and CDR2 sequences are SGHRS and YFSETQ. V shed 5 bases, J shed 11 bases, and the junction held 16 bases outside the gene matches. There are 15 residues in the CDR3. The CDR3 DNA is TGCGCCAGCAGTGAGATAGGGGGCGGAGTTGTGGTTCAGTACTTC. Its translation: CASSEIGGGVVVQYF.

The table lists this clone with a count of one. V gene TRBV9 combines with J gene TRBJ2-2, with 7 bases fitting TRBD2. Germline-derived CDR1 and CDR2 are SGDLS and YYNGEE. CDR3 size: 14 residues. Unmatched junction bases numbered 4, after V lost 5 bases and J lost 3 bases. The chain's CDR3 is CASSLGGDTGELFF. The CDR3, as DNA: TGTGCCAGCAGTTTGGGGGGGGACACCGGGGAGCTGTTTTTT.